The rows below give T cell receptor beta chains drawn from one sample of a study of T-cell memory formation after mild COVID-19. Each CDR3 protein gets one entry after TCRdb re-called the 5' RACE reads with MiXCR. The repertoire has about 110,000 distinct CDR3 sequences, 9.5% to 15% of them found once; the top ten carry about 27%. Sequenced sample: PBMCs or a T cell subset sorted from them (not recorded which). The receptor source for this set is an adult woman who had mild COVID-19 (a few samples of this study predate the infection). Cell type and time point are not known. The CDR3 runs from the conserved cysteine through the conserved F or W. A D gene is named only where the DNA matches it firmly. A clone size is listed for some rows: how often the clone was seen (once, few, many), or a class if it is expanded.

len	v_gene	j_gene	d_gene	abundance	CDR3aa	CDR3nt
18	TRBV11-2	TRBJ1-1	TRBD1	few	CASSLLSGTAIMNTEAFF	TGTGCCAGCAGCTTATTATCAGGGACAGCTATTATGAACACTGAAGCTTTCTTT
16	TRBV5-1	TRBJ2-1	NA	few	CASSFLTGGSYNEQFF	TGCGCCAGCAGCTTCCTTACAGGAGGCTCCTACAATGAGCAGTTCTTC
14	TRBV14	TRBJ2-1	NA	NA	CASSQVLGIDEQFF	TGTGCCAGCAGCCAAGTTTTGGGAATAGATGAGCAGTTCTTC
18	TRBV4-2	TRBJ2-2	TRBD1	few	CASSQEVGAGGNTGELFF	TGTGCCAGCAGCCAAGAAGTCGGGGCAGGGGGAAACACCGGGGAGCTGTTTTTT
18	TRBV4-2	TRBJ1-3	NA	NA	CASSQEGLSYLSGNTIYF	TGTGCCAGCAGCCAAGAAGGGCTTTCGTACCTCTCTGGAAACACCATATATTTT
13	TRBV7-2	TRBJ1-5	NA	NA	CASSWGRNQPQHF	TGTGCCAGCAGCTGGGGACGGAATCAGCCCCAGCATTTT
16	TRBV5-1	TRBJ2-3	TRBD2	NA	CASSSGTSRYTDTQYF	TGCGCCAGCAGCTCCGGGACTAGCAGATACACAGATACGCAGTATTTT
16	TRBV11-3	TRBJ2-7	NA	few	CASSLGLREYYYEQYF	TGTGCCAGCAGCTTAGGTCTGAGGGAATACTACTACGAGCAGTACTTC
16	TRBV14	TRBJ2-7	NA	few	CASSHAPGQGTYEQYF	TGTGCCAGCAGCCACGCGCCGGGACAAGGAACCTACGAGCAGTACTTC
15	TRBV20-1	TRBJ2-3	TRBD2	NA	CSARDPREGTDTQYF	TGCAGTGCTAGAGATCCCCGGGAGGGGACAGATACGCAGTATTTT
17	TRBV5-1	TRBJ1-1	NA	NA	CASSEGTAGRGNTEAFF	TGCGCCAGCAGCGAAGGGACCGCCGGGCGGGGGAACACTGAAGCTTTCTTT
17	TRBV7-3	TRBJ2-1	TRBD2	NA	CARSPRGAGLERNEQFF	TGTGCCAGAAGCCCTAGGGGCGCCGGACTAGAGAGGAATGAGCAGTTCTTC
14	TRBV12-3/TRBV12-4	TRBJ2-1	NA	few	CASSPTGTYNEQFF	TGTGCCAGCAGTCCCACTGGGACTTACAATGAGCAGTTCTTC
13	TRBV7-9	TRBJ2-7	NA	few	CASSLVPRYEQYF	TGTGCCAGCAGCTTAGTTCCCCGGTACGAGCAGTACTTC
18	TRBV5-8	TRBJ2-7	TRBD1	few	CASSNWDRSVGPHYEQYF	TGTGCCAGCAGCAATTGGGACAGGTCGGTTGGGCCTCACTACGAGCAGTACTTC
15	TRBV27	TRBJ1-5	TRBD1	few	CASTPGQGALQPQHF	TGTGCCAGCACCCCGGGACAGGGGGCTCTTCAGCCCCAGCATTTT
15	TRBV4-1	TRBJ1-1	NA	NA	CASSPMTGINTEAFF	TGCGCCAGCAGCCCAATGACAGGTATCAACACTGAAGCTTTCTTT
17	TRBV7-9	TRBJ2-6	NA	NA	CASSPPDGDSGANVLTF	TGTGCCAGCAGCCCCCCGGACGGGGACTCTGGGGCCAACGTCCTGACTTTC
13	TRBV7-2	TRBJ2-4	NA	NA	CASSFGGADIQYF	TGTGCCAGCAGCTTTGGGGGGGCAGACATTCAGTACTTC
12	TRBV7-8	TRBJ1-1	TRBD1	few	CASSWTGTEAFF	TGTGCCAGCAGCTGGACAGGGACTGAAGCTTTCTTT
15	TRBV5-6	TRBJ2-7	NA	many	CASSLITDLGNEQYF	TGTGCCAGCAGCTTGATTACGGACCTAGGGAACGAGCAGTACTTC
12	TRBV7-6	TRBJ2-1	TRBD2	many	CASSILAGEQFF	TGTGCCAGCAGCATACTAGCGGGGGAGCAGTTCTTC
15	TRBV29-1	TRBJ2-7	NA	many	CSVEGSYTSSYEQYF	TGCAGCGTTGAAGGTTCTTACACTAGCTCCTACGAGCAGTACTTC
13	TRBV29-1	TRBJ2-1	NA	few	CSVEISSYNEQFF	TGCAGCGTTGAAATCTCCTCCTACAATGAGCAGTTCTTC
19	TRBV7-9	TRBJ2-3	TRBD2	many	CASSPVLTSGEVGTDTQYF	TGTGCCAGCAGCCCAGTCCTGACTAGCGGGGAGGTTGGCACAGATACGCAGTATTTT
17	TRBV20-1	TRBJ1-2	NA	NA	CSAGGWERGAVNYGYTF	TGCAGCGCGGGTGGATGGGAGCGGGGGGCAGTAAACTATGGCTACACCTTC
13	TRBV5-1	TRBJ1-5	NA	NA	CASSLVVGQPQHF	TGCGCCAGCAGCTTGGTGGTGGGTCAGCCCCAGCATTTT
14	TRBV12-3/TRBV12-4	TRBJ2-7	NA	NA	CASSLTPDFYEQYF	TGTGCCAGCAGTTTAACGCCAGATTTCTACGAGCAGTACTTC
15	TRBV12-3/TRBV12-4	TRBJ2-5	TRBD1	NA	CASSRQQGAQETQYF	TGTGCCAGCAGTAGGCAACAGGGGGCGCAGGAGACCCAGTACTTC
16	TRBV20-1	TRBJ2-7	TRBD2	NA	CSARGDTSGSILGQYF	TGCAGTGCTAGGGGCGACACTAGCGGGAGTATTCTGGGGCAGTACTTC
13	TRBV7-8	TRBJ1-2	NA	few	CASSLGAGYGYTF	TGTGCCAGCAGCTTAGGGGCAGGCTATGGCTACACCTTC
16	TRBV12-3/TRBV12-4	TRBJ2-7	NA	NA	CASSRGLTGFSYEQYF	TGTGCCAGCAGTCGGGGGCTGACAGGGTTCAGCTACGAGCAGTACTTC
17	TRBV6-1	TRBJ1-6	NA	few	CASSEVETYPFSSPLHF	TGTGCCAGCAGTGAAGTGGAGACCTACCCATTTAGTTCACCCCTCCACTTT
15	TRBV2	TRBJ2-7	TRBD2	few	CASSPLAGSLYEQYF	TGTGCCAGCAGTCCGCTAGCGGGGAGCCTCTACGAGCAGTACTTC
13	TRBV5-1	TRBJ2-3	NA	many	CASSPDPTDTQYF	TGCGCCAGCAGCCCGGACCCCACAGATACGCAGTATTTT
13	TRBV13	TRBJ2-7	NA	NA	CASSLDTYSEQYF	TGTGCCAGCAGCTTAGATACTTACAGCGAGCAGTACTTC
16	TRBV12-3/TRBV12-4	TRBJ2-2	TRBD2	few	CASSLASGSNTGELFF	TGTGCCAGCAGTTTAGCTAGCGGGTCGAACACCGGGGAGCTGTTTTTT
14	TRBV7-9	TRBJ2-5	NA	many	CASSLRGTQETQYF	TGTGCCAGCAGCTTAAGAGGGACCCAAGAGACCCAGTACTTC
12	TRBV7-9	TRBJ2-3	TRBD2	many	CASSPLAGPQYF	TGTGCCAGCAGCCCCTTAGCGGGGCCGCAGTATTTT
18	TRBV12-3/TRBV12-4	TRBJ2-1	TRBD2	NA	CASSPGTSGSESYNEQFF	TGTGCCAGCAGTCCCGGGACTAGCGGGAGCGAATCCTACAATGAGCAGTTCTTC
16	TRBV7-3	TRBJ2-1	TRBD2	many	CASSSGLAGRGDEQFF	TGTGCCAGCAGCTCGGGACTAGCGGGGCGAGGGGATGAGCAGTTCTTC
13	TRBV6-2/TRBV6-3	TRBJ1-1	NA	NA	CASSFGVGTQAFF	TGTGCCAGCAGCTTCGGGGTGGGGACCCAAGCTTTCTTT
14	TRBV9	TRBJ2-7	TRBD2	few	CASSVTSGTYEQYF	TGTGCCAGCAGCGTGACTAGCGGGACCTACGAGCAGTACTTC
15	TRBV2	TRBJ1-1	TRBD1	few	CASSEVTGVRTEAFF	TGTGCCAGCAGTGAAGTTACAGGGGTTCGAACTGAAGCTTTCTTT
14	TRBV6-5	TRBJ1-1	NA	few	CASSLGDGNTEAFF	TGTGCCAGCAGTCTCGGCGATGGGAACACTGAAGCTTTCTTT
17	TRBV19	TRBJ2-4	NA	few	CASSIGGPPGDKNIQYF	TGTGCCAGTAGTATCGGGGGCCCCCCTGGGGACAAAAACATTCAGTACTTC
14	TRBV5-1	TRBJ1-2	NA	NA	CASSLGDTYYGYTF	TGCGCCAGCAGCTTGGGGGACACGTACTATGGCTACACCTTC
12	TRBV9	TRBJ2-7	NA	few	CASSGISGEQYF	TGTGCCAGCAGCGGCATCAGCGGCGAGCAGTACTTC
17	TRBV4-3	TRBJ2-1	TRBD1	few	CASSQETGTGGIYEQFF	TGCGCCAGCAGCCAAGAAACCGGGACAGGGGGCATATATGAGCAGTTCTTC
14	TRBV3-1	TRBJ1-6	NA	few	CASSLRDYNSPLHF	TGTGCCAGCAGCCTCCGGGACTATAATTCACCCCTCCACTTT
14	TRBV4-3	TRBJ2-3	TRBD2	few	CASSPGTSADTQYF	TGCGCCAGCAGCCCAGGGACTAGCGCAGATACGCAGTATTTT
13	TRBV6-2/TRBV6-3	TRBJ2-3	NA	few	CASSYWSTDTQYF	TGTGCCAGCAGTTATTGGAGCACAGATACGCAGTATTTT
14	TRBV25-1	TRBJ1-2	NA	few	CASSPGGFYYGYTF	TGTGCCAGCAGCCCAGGCGGGTTTTACTATGGCTACACCTTC
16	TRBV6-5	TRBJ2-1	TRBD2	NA	CASSYASGSPYNEQFF	TGTGCCAGCAGTTACGCTAGCGGGAGTCCCTACAATGAGCAGTTCTTC
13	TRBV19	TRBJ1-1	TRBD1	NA	CASRQGSNTEAFF	TGTGCCAGCCGACAGGGGTCCAACACTGAAGCTTTCTTT
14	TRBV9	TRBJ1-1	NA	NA	CASSPWDGNTEAFF	TGTGCCAGCAGCCCCTGGGACGGGAACACTGAAGCTTTCTTT
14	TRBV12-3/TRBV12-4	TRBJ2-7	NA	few	CASSFGQGIYEQYF	TGTGCCAGCAGTTTTGGTCAGGGGATCTACGAGCAGTACTTC
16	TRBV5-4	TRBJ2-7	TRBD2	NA	CASSSTAGGNSYEQYF	TGTGCCAGCAGCTCCACCGCGGGGGGGAACTCCTACGAGCAGTACTTC
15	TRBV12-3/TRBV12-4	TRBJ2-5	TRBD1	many	CASSNDRGHKETQYF	TGTGCCAGCAGTAATGACAGGGGGCACAAAGAGACCCAGTACTTC
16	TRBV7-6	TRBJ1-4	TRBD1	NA	CASSSATGLINEKLFF	TGTGCCAGCAGCTCAGCGACAGGGCTGATTAATGAAAAACTGTTTTTT